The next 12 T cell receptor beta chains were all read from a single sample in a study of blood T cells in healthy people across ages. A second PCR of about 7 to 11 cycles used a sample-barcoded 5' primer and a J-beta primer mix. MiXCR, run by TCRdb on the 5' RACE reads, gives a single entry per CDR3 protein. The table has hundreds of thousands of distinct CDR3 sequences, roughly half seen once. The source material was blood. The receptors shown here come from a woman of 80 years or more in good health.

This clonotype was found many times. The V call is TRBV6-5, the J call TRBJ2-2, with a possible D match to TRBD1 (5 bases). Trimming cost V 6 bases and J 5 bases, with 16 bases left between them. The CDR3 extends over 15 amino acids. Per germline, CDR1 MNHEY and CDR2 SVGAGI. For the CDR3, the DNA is TGTGCCAGCAGCCGCTGGGCAGGGTCTACCGGGGAGCTGTTTTTT. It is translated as CASSRWAGSTGELFF.

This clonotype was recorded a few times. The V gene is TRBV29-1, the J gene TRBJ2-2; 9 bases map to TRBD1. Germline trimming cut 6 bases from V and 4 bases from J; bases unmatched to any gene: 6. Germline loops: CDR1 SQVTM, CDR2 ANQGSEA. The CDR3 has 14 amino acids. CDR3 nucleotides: TGCAGCGTATACAGGGGGCGCGGCACCGGGGAGCTGTTTTTT. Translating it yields CSVYRGRGTGELFF.

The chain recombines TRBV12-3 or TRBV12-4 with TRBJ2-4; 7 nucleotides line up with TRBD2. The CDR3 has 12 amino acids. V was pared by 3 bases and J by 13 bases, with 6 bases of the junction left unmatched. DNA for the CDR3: TGTGCCAGCAGTTTTGTTGGGGGGGAGCAGTACTTC. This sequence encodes CASSFVGGEQYF.

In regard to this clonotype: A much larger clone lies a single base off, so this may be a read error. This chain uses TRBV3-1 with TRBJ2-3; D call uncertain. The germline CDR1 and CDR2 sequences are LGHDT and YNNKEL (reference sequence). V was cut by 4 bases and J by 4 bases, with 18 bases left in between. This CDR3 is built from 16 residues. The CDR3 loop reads CASSPTARTGADTQYF. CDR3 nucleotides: TGTGCCAGCAGCCCCACGGCGCGTACGGGCGCAGATACGCAGTATTTT.

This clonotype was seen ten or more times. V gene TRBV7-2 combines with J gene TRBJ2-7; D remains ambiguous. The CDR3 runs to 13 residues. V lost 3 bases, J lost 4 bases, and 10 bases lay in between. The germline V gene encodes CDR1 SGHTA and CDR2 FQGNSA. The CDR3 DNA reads TGTGCCAGCAGCTTTGCCGCCTCATACGAGCAGTACTTC. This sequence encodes CASSFAASYEQYF.

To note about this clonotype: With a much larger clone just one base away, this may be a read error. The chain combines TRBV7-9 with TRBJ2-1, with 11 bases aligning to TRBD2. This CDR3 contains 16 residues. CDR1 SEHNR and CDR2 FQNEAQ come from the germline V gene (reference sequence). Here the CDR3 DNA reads TGTGCCAGCAGCTACATAGCGGGAGGGGGGTACAATGAGCGGTTCTTC. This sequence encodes CASSYIAGGGYNERFF.

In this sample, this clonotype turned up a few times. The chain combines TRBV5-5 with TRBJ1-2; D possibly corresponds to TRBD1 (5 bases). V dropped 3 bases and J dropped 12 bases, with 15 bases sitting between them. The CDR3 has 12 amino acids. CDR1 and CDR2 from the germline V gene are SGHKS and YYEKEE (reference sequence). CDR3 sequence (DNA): TGTGCCAGCAGCTCTGGGGAGAGGGACGACACCTTC. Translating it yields CASSSGERDDTF.

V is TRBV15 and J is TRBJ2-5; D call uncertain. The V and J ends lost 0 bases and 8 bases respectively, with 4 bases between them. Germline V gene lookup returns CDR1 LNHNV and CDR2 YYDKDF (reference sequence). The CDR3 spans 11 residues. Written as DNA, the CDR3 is TGTGCCACCAGCAGAGATGTCACCCAGTACTTC. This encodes CATSRDVTQYF.

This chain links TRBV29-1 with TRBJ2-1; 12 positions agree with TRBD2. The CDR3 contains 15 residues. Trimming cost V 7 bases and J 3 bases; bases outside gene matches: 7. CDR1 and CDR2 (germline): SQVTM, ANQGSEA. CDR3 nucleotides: TGCAGCGCCGCTAAGACTAGCGGGAGCTACAATGAGCAGTTCTTC. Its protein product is CSAAKTSGSYNEQFF.

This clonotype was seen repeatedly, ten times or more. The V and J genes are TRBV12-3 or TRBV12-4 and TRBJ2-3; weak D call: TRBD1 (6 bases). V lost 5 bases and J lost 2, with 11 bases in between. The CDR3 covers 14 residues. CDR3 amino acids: CASSMPGHTDTQYF. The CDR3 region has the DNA TGTGCCAGCAGTATGCCGGGACACACAGATACGCAGTATTTT.

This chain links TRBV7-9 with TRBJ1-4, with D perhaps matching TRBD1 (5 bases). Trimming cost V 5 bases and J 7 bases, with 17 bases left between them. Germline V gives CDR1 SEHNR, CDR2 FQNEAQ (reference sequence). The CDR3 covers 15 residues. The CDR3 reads CASSRWAGSIEKLFF. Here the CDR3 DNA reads TGTGCCAGCAGCCGCTGGGCAGGGAGTATTGAAAAACTGTTTTTT.

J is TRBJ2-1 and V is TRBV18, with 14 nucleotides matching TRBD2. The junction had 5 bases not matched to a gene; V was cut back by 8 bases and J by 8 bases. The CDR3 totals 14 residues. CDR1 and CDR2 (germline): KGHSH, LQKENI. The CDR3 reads CASTGLAGEDEQFF. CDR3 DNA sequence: TGTGCCAGCACGGGACTAGCGGGAGAGGATGAGCAGTTCTTC.